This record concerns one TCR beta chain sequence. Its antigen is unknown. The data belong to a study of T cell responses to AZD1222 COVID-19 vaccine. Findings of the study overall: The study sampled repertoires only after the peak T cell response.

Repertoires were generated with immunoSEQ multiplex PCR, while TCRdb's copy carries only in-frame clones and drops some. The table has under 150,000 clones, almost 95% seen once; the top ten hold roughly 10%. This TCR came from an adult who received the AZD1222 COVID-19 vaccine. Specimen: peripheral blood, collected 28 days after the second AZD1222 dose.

CDR3 residues: CASSLMEGNTEAFF. CDR3 in DNA: TGTGCCAGCAGCTTAATGGAGGGGAACACTGAAGCTTTCTTT. This chain joins TRBV7-9 and TRBJ1-1; the D is unclear. Between the trimmed V and J ends, which lost 2 bases and 1 base, there was a span of 8 bases. Looked up from germline, CDR1 is SEHNR and CDR2 is FQNEAQ (reference sequence). This CDR3 contains 14 residues.